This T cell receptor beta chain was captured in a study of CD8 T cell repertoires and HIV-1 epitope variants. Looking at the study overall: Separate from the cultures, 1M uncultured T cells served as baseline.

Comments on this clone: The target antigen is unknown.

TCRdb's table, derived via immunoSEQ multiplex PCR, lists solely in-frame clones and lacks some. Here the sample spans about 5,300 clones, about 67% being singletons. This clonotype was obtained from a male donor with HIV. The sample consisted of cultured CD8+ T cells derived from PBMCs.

The CDR3 loop is CASSIVPSQPQHF. The CDR3 DNA follows: TGTGCCAGTAGTATAGTCCCGAGCCAGCCCCAGCATTTT. V gene TRBV19 combines with J gene TRBJ1-5; no firm D call. Between the trimmed V and J ends, which lost 1 base and 7 bases, there was a span of 8 bases. Germline V CDR1 and CDR2: LNHDA, SQIVND (reference sequence). CDR3 length: 13 amino acids.